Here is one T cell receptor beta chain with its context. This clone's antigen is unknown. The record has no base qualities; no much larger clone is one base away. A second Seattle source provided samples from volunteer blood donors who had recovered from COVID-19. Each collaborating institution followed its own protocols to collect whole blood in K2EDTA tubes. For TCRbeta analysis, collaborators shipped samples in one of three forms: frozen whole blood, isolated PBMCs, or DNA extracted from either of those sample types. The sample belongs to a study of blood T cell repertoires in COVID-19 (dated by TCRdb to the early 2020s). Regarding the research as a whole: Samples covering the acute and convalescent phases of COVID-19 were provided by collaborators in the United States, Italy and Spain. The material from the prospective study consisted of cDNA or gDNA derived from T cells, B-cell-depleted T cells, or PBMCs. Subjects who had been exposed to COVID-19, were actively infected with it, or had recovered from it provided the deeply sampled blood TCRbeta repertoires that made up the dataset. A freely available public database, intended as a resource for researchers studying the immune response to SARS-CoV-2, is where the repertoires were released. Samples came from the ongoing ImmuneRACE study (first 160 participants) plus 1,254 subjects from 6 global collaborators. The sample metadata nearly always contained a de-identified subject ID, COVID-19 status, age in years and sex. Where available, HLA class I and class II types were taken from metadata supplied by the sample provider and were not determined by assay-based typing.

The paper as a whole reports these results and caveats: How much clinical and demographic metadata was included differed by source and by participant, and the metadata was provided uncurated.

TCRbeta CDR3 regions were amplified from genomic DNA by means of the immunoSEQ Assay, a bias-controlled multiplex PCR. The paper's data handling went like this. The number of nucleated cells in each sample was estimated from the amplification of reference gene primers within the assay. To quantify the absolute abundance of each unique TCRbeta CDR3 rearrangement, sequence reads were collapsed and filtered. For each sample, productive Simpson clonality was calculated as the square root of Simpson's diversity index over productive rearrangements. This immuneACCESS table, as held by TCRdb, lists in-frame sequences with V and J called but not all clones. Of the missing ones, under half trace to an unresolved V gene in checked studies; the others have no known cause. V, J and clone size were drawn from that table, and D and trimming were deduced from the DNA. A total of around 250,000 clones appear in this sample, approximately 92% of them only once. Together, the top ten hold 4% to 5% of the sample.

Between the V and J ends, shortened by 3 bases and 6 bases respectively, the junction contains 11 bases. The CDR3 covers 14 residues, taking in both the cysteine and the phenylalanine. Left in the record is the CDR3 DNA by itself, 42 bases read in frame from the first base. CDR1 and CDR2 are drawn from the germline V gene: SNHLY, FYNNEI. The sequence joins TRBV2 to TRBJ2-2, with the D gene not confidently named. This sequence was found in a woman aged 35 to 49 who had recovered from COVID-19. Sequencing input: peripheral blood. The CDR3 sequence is CASSDFLQAGELFF. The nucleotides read TGTGCCAGCAGTGATTTCCTTCAGGCCGGGGAGCTGTTTTTT.